This TCR beta chain was documented in a study of blood T cell repertoires in COVID-19. As for the study in general: T cells, B-cell-depleted T cells, or PBMCs provided the cDNA or gDNA that served as material.

In the original processing: Amplified reference gene primers provided the basis for estimating nucleated cell counts. Profiling relied on immunoSEQ multiplex PCR, and the TCRdb table lists in-frame clones only, not all of them. From that table come the V and J calls and clone size; the DNA was used to work out D and trimming. Here the sample spans 150,000 to 200,000 clones, approximately 88% being singletons. Trimming removed 5 bases from V and 4 bases from J, with 16 bases in between. Germline loops: CDR1 SGHTA, CDR2 FQGNSA. The CDR3 spans 15 residues. V usage is TRBV7-2 and J usage is TRBJ2-3, with D perhaps TRBD2 (5 bases). The sample comprised peripheral blood. This sequence was found in a woman at least 80 years old with active or convalescent COVID-19. The CDR3 sequence is CASSLRPRGSDTQYF. The CDR3 coding sequence is TGTGCCAGCAGCCTCCGGCCGCGCGGGTCAGATACGCAGTATTTT.